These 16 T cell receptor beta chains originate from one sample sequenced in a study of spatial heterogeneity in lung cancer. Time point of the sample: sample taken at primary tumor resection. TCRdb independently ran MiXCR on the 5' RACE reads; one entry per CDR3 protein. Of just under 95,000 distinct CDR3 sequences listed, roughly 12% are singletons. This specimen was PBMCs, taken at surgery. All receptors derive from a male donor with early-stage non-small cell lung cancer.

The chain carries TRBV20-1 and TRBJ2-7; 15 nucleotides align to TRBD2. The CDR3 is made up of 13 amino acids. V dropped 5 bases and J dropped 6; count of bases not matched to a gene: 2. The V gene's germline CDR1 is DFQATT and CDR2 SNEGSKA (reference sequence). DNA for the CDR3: TGCAGTGCTGGGGGACTAGCGGGAGGCGAGCAGTACTTC. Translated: CSAGGLAGGEQYF.

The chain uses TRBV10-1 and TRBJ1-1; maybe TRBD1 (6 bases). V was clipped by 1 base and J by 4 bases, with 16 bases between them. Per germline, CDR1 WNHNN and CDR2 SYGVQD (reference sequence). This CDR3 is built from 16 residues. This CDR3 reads CASSEYPIQGSTEAFF. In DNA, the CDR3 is TGCGCCAGCAGTGAGTACCCTATACAGGGAAGCACTGAAGCTTTCTTT.

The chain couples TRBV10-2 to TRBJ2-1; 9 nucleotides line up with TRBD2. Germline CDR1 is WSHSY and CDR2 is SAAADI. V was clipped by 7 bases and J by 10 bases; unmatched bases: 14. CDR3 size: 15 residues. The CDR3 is CASNPSSGSGAEQFF. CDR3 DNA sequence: TGCGCCAGCAACCCTAGTAGCGGGAGTGGGGCCGAGCAGTTCTTC.

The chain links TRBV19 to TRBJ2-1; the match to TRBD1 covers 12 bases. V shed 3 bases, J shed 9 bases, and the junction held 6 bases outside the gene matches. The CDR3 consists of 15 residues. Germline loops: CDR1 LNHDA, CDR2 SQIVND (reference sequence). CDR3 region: CASSMSGQGAVEQFF. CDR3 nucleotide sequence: TGTGCCAGTAGTATGTCGGGACAGGGGGCGGTTGAGCAGTTCTTC.

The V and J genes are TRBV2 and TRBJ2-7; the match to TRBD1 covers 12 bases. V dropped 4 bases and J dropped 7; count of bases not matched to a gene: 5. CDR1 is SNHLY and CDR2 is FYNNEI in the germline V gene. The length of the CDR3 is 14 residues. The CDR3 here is CASSGGQGAREQYF. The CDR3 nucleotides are TGTGCCAGCAGTGGGGGACAGGGGGCAAGGGAGCAGTACTTC.

Here the CDR3 reads CASSGTGGYGYTF. The CDR3 nucleotides are TGTGCCAGCAGTGGGACTGGGGGCTATGGCTACACCTTC. This rearrangement joins TRBV7-9 to TRBJ1-2; the D gene is possibly TRBD1 (5 bases). CDR1 SEHNR and CDR2 FQNEAQ come from the germline V gene (reference sequence). The CDR3 runs to 13 residues. Trimming pared 6 bases from V and 4 bases from J, leaving 12 bases between.

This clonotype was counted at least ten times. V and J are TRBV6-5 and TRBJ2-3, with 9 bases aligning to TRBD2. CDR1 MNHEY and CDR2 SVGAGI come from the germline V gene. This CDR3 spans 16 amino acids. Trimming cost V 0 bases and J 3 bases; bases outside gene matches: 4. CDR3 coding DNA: TGTGCCAGCAGTTACTCGACTAGCGGAACTACAGATACGCAGTATTTT. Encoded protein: CASSYSTSGTTDTQYF.

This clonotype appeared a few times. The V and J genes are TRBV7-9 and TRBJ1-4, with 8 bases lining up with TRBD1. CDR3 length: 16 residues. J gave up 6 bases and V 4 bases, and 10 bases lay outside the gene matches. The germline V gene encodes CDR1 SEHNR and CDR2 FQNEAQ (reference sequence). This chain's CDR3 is CASSSWTGRRDEKLFF. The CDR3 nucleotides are TGTGCCAGCAGCTCCTGGACAGGGAGGAGGGATGAAAAACTGTTTTTT.

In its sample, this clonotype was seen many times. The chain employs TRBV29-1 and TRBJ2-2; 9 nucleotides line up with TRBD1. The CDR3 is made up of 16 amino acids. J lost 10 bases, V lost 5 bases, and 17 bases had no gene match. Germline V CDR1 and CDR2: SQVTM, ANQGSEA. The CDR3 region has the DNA TGCAGCGTTTCGTTGGGTCTGGGACAGGGAATCGAGGAGCTGTTTTTT. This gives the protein CSVSLGLGQGIEELFF.

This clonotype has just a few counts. The CDR3 reads CASSLAFGSNTEAFF. CDR3 DNA: TGTGCCAGCAGCTTAGCGTTTGGCAGCAATACTGAAGCTTTCTTT. The chain joins TRBV7-9 to TRBJ1-1; D is unresolved. V dropped 0 bases and J dropped 5 bases, with 13 bases sitting between them. The CDR3 is made up of 15 amino acids. Per the germline V gene, CDR1 is SEHNR and CDR2 is FQNEAQ (reference sequence).

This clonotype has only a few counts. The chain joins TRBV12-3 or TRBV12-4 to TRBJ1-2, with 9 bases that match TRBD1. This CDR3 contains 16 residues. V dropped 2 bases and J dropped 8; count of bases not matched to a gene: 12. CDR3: CASSLMRGQGKFGYTF. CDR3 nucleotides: TGTGCCAGCAGTTTAATGAGGGGACAGGGAAAATTCGGCTACACCTTC.

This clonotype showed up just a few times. CDR3 loop: CSARGQGSNQPQHF. The CDR3 nucleotides read TGCAGTGCTAGAGGACAGGGAAGCAATCAGCCCCAGCATTTT. The chain combines TRBV20-1 with TRBJ1-5; 7 bases are shared with TRBD1. V dropped 1 base and J dropped 1; count of bases not matched to a gene: 1. Per germline, CDR1 DFQATT and CDR2 SNEGSKA (reference sequence). The CDR3 contains 14 residues.

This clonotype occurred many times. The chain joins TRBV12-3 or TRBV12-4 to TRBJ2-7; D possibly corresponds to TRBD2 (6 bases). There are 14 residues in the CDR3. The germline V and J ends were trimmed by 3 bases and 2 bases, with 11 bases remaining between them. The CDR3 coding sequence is TGTGCCAGCAGTTTGCGGTGGGGGGCCTACGAGCAGTACTTC. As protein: CASSLRWGAYEQYF.

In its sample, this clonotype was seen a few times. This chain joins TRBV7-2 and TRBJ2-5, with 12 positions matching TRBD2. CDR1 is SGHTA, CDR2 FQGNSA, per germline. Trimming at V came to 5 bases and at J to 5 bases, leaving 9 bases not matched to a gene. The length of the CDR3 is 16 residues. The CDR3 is CASSRPSGGAQETQYF. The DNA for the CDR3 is TGTGCCAGCAGCCGCCCTAGCGGGGGGGCCCAGGAGACCCAGTACTTC.

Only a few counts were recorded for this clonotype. This chain's CDR3 is CASLSAGGHQETQYF. For the CDR3, the DNA is TGTGCCAGCTTATCCGCGGGGGGTCACCAAGAGACCCAGTACTTC. This sequence joins TRBV2 and TRBJ2-5; 8 nucleotides agree with TRBD2. This CDR3 comprises 15 residues. V was clipped by 8 bases and J by 0 bases; unmatched bases: 8. Germline V lookup: CDR1 SNHLY, CDR2 FYNNEI.

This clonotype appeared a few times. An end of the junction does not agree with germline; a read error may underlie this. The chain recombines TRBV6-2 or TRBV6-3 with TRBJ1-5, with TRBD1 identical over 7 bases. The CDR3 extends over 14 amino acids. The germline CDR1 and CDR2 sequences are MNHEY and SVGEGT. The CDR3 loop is CVSKKGAANQPQHF. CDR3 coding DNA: TGTGTCAGCAAGAAGGGGGCGGCAAATCAGCCCCAGCATTTT.